This T cell receptor (beta chain) is drawn from a study of blood T cell repertoires in COVID-19. During active infection, Seattle patients enrolled and were then monitored through disease. Per the original methods: Scientists estimated how many nucleated cells there were by amplifying reference gene primers. Profiling relied on immunoSEQ multiplex PCR, and the TCRdb table lists in-frame clones only, not all of them. The V and J calls and clone size come from that table; D and trimming were worked out from the DNA. The sample contains 75,000 to 95,000 clones, around 74% of which appear only once. The origin of this receptor is a man in his 70s with COVID-19, enrolled during active disease. Source material: peripheral blood.

CDR3 amino acids: CASSSGQLLKDEQYF. CDR3 DNA: TGTGCCAGCAGTTCGGGACAGCTGCTTAAGGACGAGCAGTACTTC. The rearrangement uses TRBV6-5 and TRBJ2-7; 7 bases agree with TRBD1. The CDR3 has 15 residues. From germline, CDR1 is MNHEY and CDR2 SVGAGI. The trim removed 4 bases at V and 5 bases at J, leaving 11 bases unmatched.